The clone carrying this T cell receptor (beta chain) has only a few counts. Patients were aged 18 to 65, had disease duration under 2 months, and had newly diagnosed hyperthyroidism. Exclusion of patients followed from uncontrolled infection, other autoimmune disease, pregnancy or lactation. Orbital computed tomography and thyroid ultrasound, together with serum TRAb and thyroxine and clinical symptoms, were used for diagnoses. The CDR3 contains 19 residues. V gave up 5 bases and J gave up 0 bases; unmatched junction bases: 13. Germline-derived CDR1 and CDR2 are DFQATT and SNEGSKA (reference sequence). Amplification of TCR beta CDR3 regions was performed using RNA transcripts as template. The HTBI set primed first-round TCR CDR3 RT-PCR. TCRdb ran MiXCR on the multiplex PCR reads and lists one entry per CDR3 protein. The data contain some 600,000 distinct CDR3 sequences, approximately 15% of them singletons.

The sample originates from a study of T cells in Graves' hyperthyroidism and ophthalmopathy. The sequencing sample was made of blood. The chain employs TRBV20-1 and TRBJ2-6, with 10 bases identical to TRBD1. The TCR sequence derives from a woman under 40 with Graves' hyperthyroidism that later progressed to Graves' ophthalmopathy. CDR3 DNA sequence: TGCAGTGCTTTCCGGGACAGGGGAGTCAAGAACTCTGGGGCCAACGTCCTGACTTTC. Translation: CSAFRDRGVKNSGANVLTF.